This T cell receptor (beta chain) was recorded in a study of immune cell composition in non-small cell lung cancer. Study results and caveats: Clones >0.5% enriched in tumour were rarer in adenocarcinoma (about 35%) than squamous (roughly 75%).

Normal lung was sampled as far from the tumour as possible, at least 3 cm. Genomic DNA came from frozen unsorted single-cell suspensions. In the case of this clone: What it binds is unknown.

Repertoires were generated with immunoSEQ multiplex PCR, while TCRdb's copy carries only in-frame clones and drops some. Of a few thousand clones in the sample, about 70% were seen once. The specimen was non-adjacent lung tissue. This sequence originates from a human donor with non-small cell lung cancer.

The CDR3 DNA follows: TGCGCCAGCAGCCCCGGACAGCTTAGGGAGACCCAGTACTTC. Its translation: CASSPGQLRETQYF. The chain combines TRBV5-1 with TRBJ2-5; D possibly corresponds to TRBD1 (6 bases). The V gene's germline CDR1 is SGHRS and CDR2 YFSETQ. The CDR3 covers 14 residues. Trimming pared 4 bases from V and 5 bases from J, leaving 15 bases between.